This TCR beta chain was documented in a study of T cell repertoires in cytomegalovirus infection. Whole-study context: Recently described HLA-C-restricted plus well-studied HLA-B-restricted CMV epitopes were used. Both a matching HLA type and CMV infection were indicated by public TCR beta signatures. General study results and limits: It was HLA-C-restricted CMV-specific TCR beta clonotypes that dominated the response ex vivo.

Unmatched junction bases numbered 21, after V lost 5 bases and J lost 6 bases. The CDR3 is 19 residues long. Germline CDR1 and CDR2: SGHTA and FQGNSA. TCRdb analysed the reads with MiXCR anew, one entry per CDR3 protein. Here the sample spans around 900,000 distinct CDR3 sequences, approximately 31% being singletons. This clonotype was seen only a few times. Antigen unknown. This specimen was cultured CD8+ T cells from PBMCs, taken from culture after CMV antigen stimulation. This clonotype was obtained from a human donor in good health (CMV status not recorded). Some clones in this sample may be carry-over from other donors' samples. The V call is TRBV7-2, the J call TRBJ2-2; the match to TRBD2 covers 7 bases. This chain's CDR3 is CASSPHPGAGRRGSGELFF. The CDR3 nucleotides are TGTGCCAGCAGCCCTCACCCCGGAGCGGGACGGAGAGGGTCCGGGGAGCTGTTTTTT.